A selection of T cell receptor beta chains follows, all from one sample in a study of T cell responses to AZD1222 COVID-19 vaccine. The protocol was immunoSEQ multiplex PCR, while the TCRdb copy is restricted to in-frame clones and leaves out a portion. The sample carries around 15,000 clones, 80% to 85% recorded once. Sample: peripheral blood, taken 28 days after the second AZD1222 dose. The receptors originated from an adult who received the AZD1222 COVID-19 vaccine. CDR3s include the opening cysteine and the closing phenylalanine or tryptophan.

V gene | CDR3 protein
TRBV6-2/TRBV6-3 | CASSIAGGAGEQYF
TRBV5-6 | CASSLVEQGAGGYTF
TRBV7-9 | CASSRDSSGSYEQYF
TRBV5-8 | CASNREEFGEQYF
TRBV15 | CATSRGGGDLYEQYF
TRBV6-5 | CASKPSGGETQYF
TRBV7-2 | CASSLGFANYGYTF
TRBV7-9 | CASSTGQYNEQFF
TRBV5-4 | CASSLDRTGNTIYF
TRBV2 | CASSELNYEQYF
TRBV11-2 | CASTVTSGGYEQYF
TRBV4-3 | CASSQLDIMGALPGELFF
TRBV5-4 | CASSLGRDRGSTQQFF
TRBV7-7 | CASSPAGLAGTYEQYF
TRBV19 | CASSTLSKPQHF
TRBV28 | CASSGAGWRITDTQYF
TRBV14 | CASSQGGRLLPEAFF
TRBV10-3 | CAISAGRDTGELFF
TRBV7-9 | CASSLSGTYNEQFF
TRBV7-8 | CASSPRTGTNYGYTF
TRBV29-1 | CSVESTRMMNTEAFF
TRBV7-9 | CASSLPDRGRGYTGELFF
TRBV9 | CASSVRVGATNYEQYF
TRBV6-5 | CASSYSEGPTPYGYTF
TRBV12-3/TRBV12-4 | CASSPWDTGELFF
TRBV5-7 | CASSLVWSANTGELFF
TRBV7-2 | CASSFSRTSGGARPYEQYF
TRBV24-1 | CATSDSTSGGSDTQYF
TRBV12-5 | CASGRTGYLYEQYF
TRBV9 | CASSVDTGAVFTGANVLTF
TRBV3-1/TRBV3-2 | CASSQDWGTSHNEQFF
TRBV7-9 | CASSLGGVEQYF
TRBV5-8 | CASSPWTGAVYEQYF
TRBV4-3 | CASSQDLIGAGEYGYTF
TRBV2 | CASREIGQGGRQLFF
TRBV4-3 | CASSPLALPYNEQFF
TRBV19 | CASRQGGYNEQFF
TRBV3-1/TRBV3-2 | CASTGTGFLNSPLHF
TRBV6-2/TRBV6-3 | CASSTPVDYGYTF
TRBV7-9 | CASRGQGTGQFF
TRBV7-9 | CASSPMAGVRFSPLHF
TRBV4-2 | CASSQDNYVSGANVLTF
TRBV19 | CASTQGGIYGYTF
TRBV7-6 | CASSLDGHSQYF
TRBV18 | CASSPGLVNTEAFF
TRBV6-2/TRBV6-3 | CASSSVGQPQNEQFF
TRBV7-2 | CASSLTGAIYGYTF